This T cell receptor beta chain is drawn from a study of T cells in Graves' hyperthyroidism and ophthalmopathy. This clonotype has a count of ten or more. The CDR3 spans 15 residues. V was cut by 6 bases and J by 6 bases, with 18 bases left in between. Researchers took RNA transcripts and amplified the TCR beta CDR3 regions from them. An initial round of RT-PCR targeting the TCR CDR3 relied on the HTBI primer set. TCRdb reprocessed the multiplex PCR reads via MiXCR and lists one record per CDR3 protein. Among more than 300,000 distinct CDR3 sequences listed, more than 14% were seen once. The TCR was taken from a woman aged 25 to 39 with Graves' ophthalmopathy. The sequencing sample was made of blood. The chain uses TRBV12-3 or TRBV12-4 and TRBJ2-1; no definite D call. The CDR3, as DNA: TGTGCCAGCAGAAACAGTTACCCCTATTTCAATGAGCAGTTCTTC. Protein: CASRNSYPYFNEQFF.